This T cell receptor beta chain emerged from a study of blood T cell repertoires in COVID-19. Assay: immunoSEQ multiplex PCR; the TCRdb copy retains only in-frame clones and omits some. The sample includes 150,000 to 200,000 clones, around four fifths of them seen just once. Between the trimmed V and J ends, which lost 1 base and 0 bases, there was a span of 10 bases. The CDR3 spans 17 residues. Germline assignment: CDR1 SGHVS and CDR2 FNYEAQ. Seattle's cohort entered during active infection and was followed longitudinally. Material for sequencing was peripheral blood. The receptor was derived from a man aged 55 to 70 with COVID-19, enrolled during active disease. V gene TRBV7-6 combines with J gene TRBJ1-6; D call uncertain. DNA of the CDR3: TGTGCCAGCAGCTTAGATCCGGTCGACTCCTATAATTCACCCCTCCACTTT. Translating it yields CASSLDPVDSYNSPLHF.